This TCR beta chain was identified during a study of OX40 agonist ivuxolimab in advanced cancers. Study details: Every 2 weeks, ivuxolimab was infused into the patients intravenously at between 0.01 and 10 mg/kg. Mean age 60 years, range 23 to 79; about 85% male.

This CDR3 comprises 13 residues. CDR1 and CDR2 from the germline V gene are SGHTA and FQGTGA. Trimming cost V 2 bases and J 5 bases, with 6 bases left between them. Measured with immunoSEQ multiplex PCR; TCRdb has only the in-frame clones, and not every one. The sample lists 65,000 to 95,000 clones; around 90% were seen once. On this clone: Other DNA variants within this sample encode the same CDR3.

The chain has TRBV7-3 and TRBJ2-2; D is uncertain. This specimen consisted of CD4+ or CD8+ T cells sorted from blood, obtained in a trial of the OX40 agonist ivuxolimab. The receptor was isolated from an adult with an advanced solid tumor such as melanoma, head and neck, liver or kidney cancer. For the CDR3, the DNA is TGTGCCAGCAGCTTACGTGCAACCGGGGAGCTGTTTTTT. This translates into CASSLRATGELFF.